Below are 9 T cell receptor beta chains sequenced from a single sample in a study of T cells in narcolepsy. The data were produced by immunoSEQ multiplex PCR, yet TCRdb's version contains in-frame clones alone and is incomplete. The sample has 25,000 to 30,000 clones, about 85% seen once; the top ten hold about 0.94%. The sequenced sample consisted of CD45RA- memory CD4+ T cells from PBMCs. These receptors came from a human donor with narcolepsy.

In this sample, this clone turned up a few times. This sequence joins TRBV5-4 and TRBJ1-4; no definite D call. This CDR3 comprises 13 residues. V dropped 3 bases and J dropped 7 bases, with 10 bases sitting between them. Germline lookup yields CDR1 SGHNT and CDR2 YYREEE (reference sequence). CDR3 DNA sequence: TGTGCCAGCAGCTATAGACCACTTGAAAAACTGTTTTTT. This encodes CASSYRPLEKLFF.

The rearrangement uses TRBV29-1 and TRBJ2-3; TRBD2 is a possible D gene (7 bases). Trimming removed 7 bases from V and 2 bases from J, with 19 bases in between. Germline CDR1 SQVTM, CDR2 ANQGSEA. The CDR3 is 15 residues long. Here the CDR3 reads CSAPGGTFDTDTQYF. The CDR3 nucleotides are TGCAGCGCTCCGGGGGGCACTTTCGACACAGATACGCAGTATTTT.

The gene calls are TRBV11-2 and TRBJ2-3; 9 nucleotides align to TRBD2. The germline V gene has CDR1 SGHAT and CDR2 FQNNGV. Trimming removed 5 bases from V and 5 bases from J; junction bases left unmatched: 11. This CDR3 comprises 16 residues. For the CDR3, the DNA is TGTGCCAGCAGCAGGTTGGGCGGGGGGGCCGTAGATACGCAGTATTTT. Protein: CASSRLGGGAVDTQYF.

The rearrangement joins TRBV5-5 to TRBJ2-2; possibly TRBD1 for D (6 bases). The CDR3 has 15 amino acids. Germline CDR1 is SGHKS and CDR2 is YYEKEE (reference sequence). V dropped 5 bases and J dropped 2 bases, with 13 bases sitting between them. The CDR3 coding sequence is TGTGCCAGCAGTTCCGGGACAACCAACACCGGGGAGCTGTTTTTT. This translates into CASSSGTTNTGELFF. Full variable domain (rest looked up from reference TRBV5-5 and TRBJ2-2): DAGVTQSPTHLIKTRGQQVTLRCSPISGHKSVSWYQQVLGQGPQFIFQYYEKEERGRGNFPDRFSARQFPNYSSELNVNALLLGDSALYLCASSSGTTNTGELFFGEGSRLTVL.

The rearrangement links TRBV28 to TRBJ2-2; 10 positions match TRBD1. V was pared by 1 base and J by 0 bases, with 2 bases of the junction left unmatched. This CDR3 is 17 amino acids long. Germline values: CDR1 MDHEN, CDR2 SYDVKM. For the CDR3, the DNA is TGTGCCAGCAGTTTATTTGGGACAGGGGCGAACACCGGGGAGCTGTTTTTT. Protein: CASSLFGTGANTGELFF.

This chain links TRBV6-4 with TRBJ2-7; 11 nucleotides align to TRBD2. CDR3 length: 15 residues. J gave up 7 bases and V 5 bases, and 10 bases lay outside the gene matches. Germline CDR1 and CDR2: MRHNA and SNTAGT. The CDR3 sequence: CASSQTSGGLREQYF. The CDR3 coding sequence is TGTGCCAGCAGTCAAACTAGCGGGGGATTGAGGGAGCAGTACTTC.

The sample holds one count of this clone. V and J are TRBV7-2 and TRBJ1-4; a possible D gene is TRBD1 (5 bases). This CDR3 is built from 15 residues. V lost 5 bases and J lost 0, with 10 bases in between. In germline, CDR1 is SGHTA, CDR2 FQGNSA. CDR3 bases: TGTGCCAGCAGCCCCGACAGTGCAACTAATGAAAAACTGTTTTTT. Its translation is CASSPDSATNEKLFF.

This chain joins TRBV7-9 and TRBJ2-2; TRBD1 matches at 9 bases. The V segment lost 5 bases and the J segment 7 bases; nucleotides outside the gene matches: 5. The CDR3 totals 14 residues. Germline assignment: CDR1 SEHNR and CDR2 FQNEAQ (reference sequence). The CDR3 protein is CASSAQGAVGELFF. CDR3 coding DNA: TGTGCCAGCAGCGCACAGGGGGCGGTCGGGGAGCTGTTTTTT.

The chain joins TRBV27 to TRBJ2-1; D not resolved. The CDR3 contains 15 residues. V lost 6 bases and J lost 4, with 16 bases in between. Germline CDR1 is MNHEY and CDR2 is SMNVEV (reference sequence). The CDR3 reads CASSPPRVSYNEQFF. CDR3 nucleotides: TGTGCCAGCAGCCCCCCTAGAGTGTCTTACAATGAGCAGTTCTTC.